This TCR beta chain was observed in a study of shared clonotypes between healthy human individuals (dated by TCRdb to about 2020). Context from the whole study: Three men and a couple of women, aged 18 to 49 years, made up the cohort. For each donor, CD4 naive and CD4 memory were each run on three plates, CD8 naive on two plates, and CD8 memory on one plate. The study deeply sequenced blood TCR repertoires of about five healthy adults to estimate repertoire size and the extent of clonotype sharing between individuals. To increase sequencing depth and limit assay-specific biases, TCR repertoire library preparation and sequencing were carried out by different laboratories using diverse techniques. Between about 0.9 and 9 billion PBMCs per donor were obtained by leukapheresis. Study-wide conclusions, independent of this receptor: Approximately 5% of naive CD4, approximately 3.7% of naive CD8, around 2.3% of memory CD4, and 0.4% of memory CD8 clonotypes were shared across a few donors. Even with the large sequencing depth, rarefaction of the sorted-subset datasets indicated that sequencing was incomplete. Compared with non-shared clonotypes, clonotypes shared by all four sorted-subset donors had higher generation probabilities. Naive subsets generally had larger estimated clonotype richness than memory subsets did. Because the study included only a small number of donors, the genetic and exposure-history diversity represented was limited. Pairwise subsampling led to the expectation that sequencing depth would affect the degree of clonotype sharing among donors. Only blood was sampled, and tissue TCR repertoires likely differ from those in blood.

The donors were healthy, HIV-negative adults who had no recently reported acute infections or vaccinations. Every donor was a Caucasian adult residing in Nashville, Tennessee, USA. CD4+ T cells were enriched by magnetic negative selection; naive cells were then positively selected on CD45RA, and the negative fraction formed the memory subset. Blood was collected by leukapheresis, and PBMCs were isolated by Ficoll-Histopaque density gradient centrifugation and then cryopreserved in liquid nitrogen vapor phase. Analytical flow cytometry was used to check the purity and quantity of each magnetically sorted T cell population. Genomic DNA was isolated from each sorted fraction and quantified by UV absorbance on a Nanodrop 2000c. The CDR3, cysteine through phenylalanine, is 14 amino acids long. Only the CDR3 portion is preserved as DNA: 42 bases, with reading frame beginning at the first base. CDR1 and CDR2, looked up from the germline V gene, are MDHEN and SYDVKM. Germline trimming amounts to 3 bases on V and 10 bases on J, with 7 as the count of junction bases outside the gene matches.

Using the deep immunoSEQ assay, TCR CDR3 regions were amplified from genomic DNA by multiplex PCR. Genomic DNA extracted from each cell subset was distributed evenly over all wells of several immunoSEQ 96-well plates, and each plate served as one replicate. For sorted subsets, around 200 ng genomic DNA, equal to approximately 30,000 T cell genomes, was loaded into each replicate PCR. Purified libraries were quantified with a Qubit 3.0 fluorometer, sized on a Bioanalyzer 2100, and re-quantified with the KAPA Library Quantification kit. A separate single-read 150-cycle Illumina NextSeq 550 flow cell was used to sequence each immunoSEQ 96-well plate. The paper's data handling went like this. Because the immunoSEQ output included only junctional sequences and no quality scores, the filtering could not be the same as the filtering used for full-length reads. Sequences were annotated with PyIR, a Python wrapper for IgBLAST v1.9, and V/J genes and CDR3 were assigned using IMGT germline references. Any read was removed if the V/J assignment was weak (E-value above 1e-6), the CDR3 was missing, or the read contained stop codons, out-of-frame junctions, or ambiguous translated residues. V3J clonotypes were defined as sequences sharing the same inferred V gene, J gene, and CDR3 amino acid sequence. The percentage overlap between two repertoires was calculated by dividing the number of shared unique clonotypes by the size of the smaller repertoire. Three approaches were used to assess repertoire richness: RTK rarefaction, the Chao1 estimator, and Recon v2.1 estimates of unobserved clonotypes. For all TCRbeta clonotypes obtained by the gDNA method from a handful of donors, generation probabilities were computed with OLGA. Sourced from immuneACCESS, this table was stored by TCRdb with only in-frame sequences that have V and J called. A share of the clones is absent; for the studies checked, an unresolved V gene accounts for under half, and the remainder has no known explanation. V and J calls and clone size are those listed in that table; D and trimming were worked out from the DNA. For this sample there are about 1,500,000 clones; approximately 96% appear just once. The biggest ten clones account for 1% to 1.5% of the sample.

In this sample, this clone turned up once. Its antigen remains unidentified. No quality values exist for individual bases; no much larger clone is one base distant. Sequencing input: naive CD4+ T cells sorted from blood. This specimen's cell subset or site label, per the study, means: CD45RA+ positively selected. The TCR sequence derives from a young man in good health. The chain joins TRBV28 to TRBJ1-1, with TRBD1 identical over 11 junction bases. For the CDR3, the sequence is CASSFRRTGGLAFF. The nucleotide sequence is given as TGTGCCAGCAGTTTCCGCAGGACAGGGGGCTTAGCTTTCTTT.